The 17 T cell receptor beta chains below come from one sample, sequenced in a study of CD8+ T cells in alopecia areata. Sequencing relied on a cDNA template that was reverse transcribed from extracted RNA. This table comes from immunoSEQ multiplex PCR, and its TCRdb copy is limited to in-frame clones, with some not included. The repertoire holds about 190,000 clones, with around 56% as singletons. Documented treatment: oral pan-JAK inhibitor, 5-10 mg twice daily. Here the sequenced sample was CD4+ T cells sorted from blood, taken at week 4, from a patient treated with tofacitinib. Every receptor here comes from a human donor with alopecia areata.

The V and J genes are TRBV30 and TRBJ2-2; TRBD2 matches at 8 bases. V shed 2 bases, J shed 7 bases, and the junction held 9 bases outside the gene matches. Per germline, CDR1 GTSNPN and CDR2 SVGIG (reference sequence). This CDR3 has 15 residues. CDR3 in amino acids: CAWSYAGGFVGELFF. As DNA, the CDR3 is TGTGCCTGGAGTTATGCGGGAGGTTTCGTCGGGGAGCTGTTTTTT.

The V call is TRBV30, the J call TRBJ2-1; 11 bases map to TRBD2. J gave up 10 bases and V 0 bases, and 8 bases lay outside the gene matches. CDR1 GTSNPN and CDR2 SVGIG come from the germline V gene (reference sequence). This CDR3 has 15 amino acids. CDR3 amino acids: CAWSVRLAGRGEQFF. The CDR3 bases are TGTGCCTGGAGTGTACGACTAGCGGGACGAGGGGAGCAGTTCTTC.

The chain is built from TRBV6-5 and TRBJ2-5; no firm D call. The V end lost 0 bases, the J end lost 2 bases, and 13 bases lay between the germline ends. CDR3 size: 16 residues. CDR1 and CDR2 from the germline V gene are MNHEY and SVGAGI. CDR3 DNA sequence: TGTGCCAGCAGTTACTCGATTAGGGTGGAGCAAGAGACCCAGTACTTC. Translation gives CASSYSIRVEQETQYF.

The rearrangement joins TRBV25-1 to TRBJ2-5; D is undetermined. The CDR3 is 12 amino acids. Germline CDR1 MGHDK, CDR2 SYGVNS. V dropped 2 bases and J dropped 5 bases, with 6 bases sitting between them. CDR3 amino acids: CASSEAHETQYF. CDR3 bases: TGTGCCAGCAGTGAAGCCCACGAGACCCAGTACTTC.

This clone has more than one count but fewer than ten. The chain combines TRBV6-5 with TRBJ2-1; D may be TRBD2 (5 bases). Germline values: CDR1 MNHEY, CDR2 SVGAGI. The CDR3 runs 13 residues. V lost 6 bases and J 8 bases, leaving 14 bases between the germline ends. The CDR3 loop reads CASSRWELDEQFF. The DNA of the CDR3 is TGTGCCAGCAGCAGATGGGAGCTGGATGAGCAGTTCTTC.

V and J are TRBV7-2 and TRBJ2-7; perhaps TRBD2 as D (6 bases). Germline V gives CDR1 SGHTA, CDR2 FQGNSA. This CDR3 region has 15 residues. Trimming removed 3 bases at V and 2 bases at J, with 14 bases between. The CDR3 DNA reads TGTGCCAGCAGCTTCGGGAGTAGCGTTACCTACGAGCAGTACTTC. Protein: CASSFGSSVTYEQYF.

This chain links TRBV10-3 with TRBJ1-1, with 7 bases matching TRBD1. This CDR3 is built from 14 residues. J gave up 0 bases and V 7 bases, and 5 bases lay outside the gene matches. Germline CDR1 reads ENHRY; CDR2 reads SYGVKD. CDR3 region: CAIKGTVMNTEAFF. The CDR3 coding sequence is TGTGCCATCAAAGGGACAGTCATGAACACTGAAGCTTTCTTT.

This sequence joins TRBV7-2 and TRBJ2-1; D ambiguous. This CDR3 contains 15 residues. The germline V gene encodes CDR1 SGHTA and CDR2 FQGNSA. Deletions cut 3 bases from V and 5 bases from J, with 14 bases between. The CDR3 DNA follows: TGTGCCAGCAGCTTCAGTCCAACCCGCAACAATGAGCAGTTCTTC. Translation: CASSFSPTRNNEQFF.

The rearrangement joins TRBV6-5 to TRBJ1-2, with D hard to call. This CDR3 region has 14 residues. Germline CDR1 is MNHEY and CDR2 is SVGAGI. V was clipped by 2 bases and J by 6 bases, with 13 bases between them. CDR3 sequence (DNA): TGTGCCAGCAGTTACACCCGGATGATTGATGGCTACACCTTC. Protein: CASSYTRMIDGYTF.

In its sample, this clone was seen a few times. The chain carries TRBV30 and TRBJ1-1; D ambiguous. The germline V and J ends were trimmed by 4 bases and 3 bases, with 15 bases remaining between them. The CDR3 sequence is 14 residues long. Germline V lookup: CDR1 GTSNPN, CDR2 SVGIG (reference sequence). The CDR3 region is CAWKGSPADTEAFF. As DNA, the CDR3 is TGTGCCTGGAAAGGGTCCCCGGCGGACACTGAAGCTTTCTTT.

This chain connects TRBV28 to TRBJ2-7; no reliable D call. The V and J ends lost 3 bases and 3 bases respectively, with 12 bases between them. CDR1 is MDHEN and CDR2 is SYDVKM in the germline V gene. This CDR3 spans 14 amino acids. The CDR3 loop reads CASSFPGRNYEQYF. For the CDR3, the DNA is TGTGCCAGCAGTTTTCCCGGAAGAAACTACGAGCAGTACTTC.

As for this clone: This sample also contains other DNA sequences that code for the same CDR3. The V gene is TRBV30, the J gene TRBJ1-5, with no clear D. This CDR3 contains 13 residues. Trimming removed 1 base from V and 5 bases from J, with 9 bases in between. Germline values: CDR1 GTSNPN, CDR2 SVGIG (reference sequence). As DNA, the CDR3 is TGTGCCTGGAGTGAATCAAGGGATCAGCCCCAGCATTTT. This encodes CAWSESRDQPQHF.

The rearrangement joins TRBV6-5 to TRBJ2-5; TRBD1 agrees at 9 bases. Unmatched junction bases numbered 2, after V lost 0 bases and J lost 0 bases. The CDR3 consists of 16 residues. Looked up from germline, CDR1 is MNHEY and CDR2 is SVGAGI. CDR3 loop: CASSYSGQGYQETQYF. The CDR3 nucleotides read TGTGCCAGCAGTTACTCGGGACAGGGTTACCAAGAGACCCAGTACTTC.

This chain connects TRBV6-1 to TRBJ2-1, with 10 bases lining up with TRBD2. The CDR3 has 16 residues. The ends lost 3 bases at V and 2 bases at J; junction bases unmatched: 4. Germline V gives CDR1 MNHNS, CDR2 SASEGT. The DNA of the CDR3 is TGTGCCAGCAGTGACTTACTAGCGGGGCCCTACAATGAGCAGTTCTTC. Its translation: CASSDLLAGPYNEQFF.

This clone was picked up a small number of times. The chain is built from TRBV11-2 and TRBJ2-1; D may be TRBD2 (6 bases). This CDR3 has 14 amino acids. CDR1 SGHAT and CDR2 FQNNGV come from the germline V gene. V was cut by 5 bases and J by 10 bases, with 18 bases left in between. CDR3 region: CASSPSPGTSEQFF. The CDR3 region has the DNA TGTGCCAGCAGCCCTTCTCCGGGGACTTCAGAGCAGTTCTTC.

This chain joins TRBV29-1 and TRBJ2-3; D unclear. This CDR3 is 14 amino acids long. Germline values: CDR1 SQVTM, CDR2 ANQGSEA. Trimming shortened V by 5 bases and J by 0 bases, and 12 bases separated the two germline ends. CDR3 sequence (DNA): TGCAGCGTTCGTACTGGCCTAAGCACAGATACGCAGTATTTT. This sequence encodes CSVRTGLSTDTQYF.

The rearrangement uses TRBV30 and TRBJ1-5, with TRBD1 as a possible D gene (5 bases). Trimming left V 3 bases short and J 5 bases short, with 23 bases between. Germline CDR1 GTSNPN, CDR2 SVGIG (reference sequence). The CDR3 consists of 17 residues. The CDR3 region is CAWSLPLQQEGDQPQHF. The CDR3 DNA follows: TGTGCCTGGAGCCTGCCCTTACAACAGGAGGGTGATCAGCCCCAGCATTTT. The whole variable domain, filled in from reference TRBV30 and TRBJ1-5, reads SQTIHQWPATLVQPVGSPLSLECTVEGTSNPNLYWYRQAAGRGLQLLFYSVGIGQISSEVPQNLSASRPQDRQFILSSKKLLLSDSGFYLCAWSLPLQQEGDQPQHFGDGTRLSIL.